This T cell receptor beta chain is from a study of T cells after yellow fever vaccination. Study results and caveats: Clonotype sharing between CD4 and CD8 compartments was small. Compared with primary, the secondary response was weaker and peaked at day 5, not 15. Among primary-vaccination clones, most reappeared after the booster, at roughly 95% for CD4 and roughly 88% for CD8.

The TCR cDNA carried a universal primer site and UMIs from 5'RACE template switching. Via MiXCR, TCRdb re-called the 5' RACE reads, giving one row per CDR3 protein. This table holds 250,000 to 350,000 distinct CDR3 sequences, 8.5% to 10% found once. Note on this clonotype: The antigen is undetermined.

Germline CDR1 is LNHDA and CDR2 is SQIVND (reference sequence). The trim removed 5 bases at V and 5 bases at J, leaving 9 bases unmatched. The CDR3 is made up of 16 amino acids. Sequencing was performed on CD4+ T cells sorted from PBMCs, taken 5 days after the yellow fever booster vaccination. The chain combines TRBV19 with TRBJ2-2; TRBD1 aligns across 9 bases. This sequence was found in a man between 18 and 35 years old who received the YFV17D yellow fever vaccine. The chain's CDR3 is CASSPGTGRSTGELFF. CDR3 DNA: TGTGCCAGTAGTCCCGGGACAGGGCGTTCTACCGGGGAGCTGTTTTTT. Supplemented by reference TRBV19 and TRBJ2-2, the full variable domain reads DGGITQSPKYLFRKEGQNVTLSCEQNLNHDAMYWYRQDPGQGLRLIYYSQIVNDFQKGDIAEGYSVSREKKESFPLTVTSAQKNPTAFYLCASSPGTGRSTGELFFGEGSRLTVL.